Presented here are 19 T cell receptor beta chains from one specimen sequenced in a study of blood T cell repertoires in COVID-19. Sequencing used immunoSEQ multiplex PCR; TCRdb keeps in-frame clones, though not all of them. The sample carries 65,000 or so clones, more than 75% recorded once. Sample: peripheral blood. The receptors were gathered from a man aged 55 to 70 with acute or convalescent COVID-19.

This sequence joins TRBV9 and TRBJ1-1, with 7 bases aligning to TRBD1. Germline V gene data show CDR1 as SGDLS and CDR2 as YYNGEE. Trimming cost V 7 bases and J 0 bases; bases outside gene matches: 3. The CDR3 runs to 13 residues. The CDR3 loop is CASGDSMNTEAFF. The CDR3 DNA reads as TGTGCCAGCGGGGACAGTATGAACACTGAAGCTTTCTTT.

The V call is TRBV7-3, the J call TRBJ2-3, with 13 bases that match TRBD2. Losses at the gene ends were 1 base for V and 4 bases for J; bases not matched to a gene: 5. The CDR3 covers 17 residues. Germline CDR1 and CDR2: SGHTA and FQGTGA. DNA of the CDR3: TGTGCCAGCAGCTTAAGGGGACTAGCGGGGTTGGCAGATACGCAGTATTTT. Encoded protein: CASSLRGLAGLADTQYF.

The gene calls are TRBV12-3 or TRBV12-4 and TRBJ1-3, with unresolved D. The CDR3 extends over 13 amino acids. V was clipped by 1 base and J by 4 bases, with 5 bases between them. The CDR3 DNA reads TGTGCCAGCAGTTTAGACAGAGGAAACACCATATATTTT. This translates into CASSLDRGNTIYF.

This clone has a single count. DNA of the CDR3: TGTGCCAGCAGCTGGGCCTCGAACACTGAAGCTTTCTTT. It codes for CASSWASNTEAFF. The rearrangement links TRBV7-9 to TRBJ1-1; D gene unclear. There are 13 residues in the CDR3. In germline, CDR1 is SEHNR, CDR2 FQNEAQ (reference sequence). The V and J ends lost 4 bases and 1 base respectively, with 7 bases between them.

The rearrangement joins TRBV11-2 to TRBJ1-4; D gene unclear. The CDR3 loop spans 14 amino acids. Germline V gene sequence: CDR1 SGHAT, CDR2 FQNNGV. V was trimmed by 3 bases and J by 8 bases, leaving 13 bases between them. The CDR3 is CASSLSTGVEKLFF. CDR3 DNA sequence: TGTGCCAGCAGCTTGAGTACCGGGGTCGAAAAACTGTTTTTT.

V gene TRBV7-9 combines with J gene TRBJ1-2; 10 bases map to TRBD1. Germline V gives CDR1 SEHNR, CDR2 FQNEAQ (reference sequence). The CDR3 sequence is 17 residues long. J lost 5 bases, V lost 5 bases, and 14 bases had no gene match. The CDR3 DNA sequence: TGTGCCAGCAGCCCAGAGACAGGGGGCGTAATCCTATATGGCTACACCTTC. Amino acids: CASSPETGGVILYGYTF. The whole variable domain, filled in from reference TRBV7-9 and TRBJ1-2, reads DTGVSQNPRHKITKRGQNVTFRCDPISEHNRLYWYRQTLGQGPEFLTYFQNEAQLEKSRLLSDRFSAERPKGSFSTLEIQRTEQGDSAMYLCASSPETGGVILYGYTFGSGTRLTVV.

V usage is TRBV7-9 and J usage is TRBJ2-1, with a tentative D call TRBD1 (5 bases). CDR1 is SEHNR, CDR2 FQNEAQ, per germline (reference sequence). Trimming left V 6 bases short and J 5 bases short, with 14 bases between. This CDR3 comprises 14 residues. CDR3 DNA: TGTGCCAGCAGTAAGTTAGACAGCAACAATGAGCAGTTCTTC. Translated: CASSKLDSNNEQFF.

This sequence joins TRBV4-1 and TRBJ1-5; 9 bases match TRBD1. Germline CDR1 and CDR2: MGHRA and YSYEKL. The CDR3 runs 17 residues. V lost 3 bases and J lost 5; bases outside the gene matches: 11. In DNA, the CDR3 is TGCGCCAGCAGCCACCGTACCGGGACAGGGACGGATCAGCCCCAGCATTTT. Its translation is CASSHRTGTGTDQPQHF.

This chain links TRBV6-6 with TRBJ1-6, with D possibly TRBD1 on 6 matching bases. CDR1 is MNHNY and CDR2 is SVGAGI in the germline V gene (reference sequence). The length of the CDR3 is 15 residues. Trimming left V 3 bases short and J 7 bases short, with 13 bases between. The CDR3 sequence: CASSYGGAENSPLHF. The CDR3, as DNA: TGTGCCAGCAGTTATGGGGGGGCAGAGAATTCACCCCTCCACTTT.

The chain has TRBV11-3 and TRBJ2-3; 9 bases match TRBD2. The J segment lost 4 bases and the V segment lost 1 base, leaving 9 bases of the junction unmatched. The CDR3 consists of 17 residues. Per germline, CDR1 SGHNT and CDR2 YENEEA. As DNA, the CDR3 is TGTGCCAGCAGCTTAGGGATATCAGCGGGGGGCCCAGATACGCAGTATTTT. Residues: CASSLGISAGGPDTQYF.

This clone was detected a few times. The chain recombines TRBV5-1 with TRBJ2-5; D is perhaps TRBD1 (6 bases). Germline CDR1 SGHRS, CDR2 YFSETQ. V was cut by 1 base and J by 5 bases, with 24 bases left in between. The CDR3 runs to 18 residues. The CDR3 DNA sequence: TGCGCCAGCAGCTTGAGGAGTTCGGGACACCTGAGTGTGGAGACCCAGTACTTC. This sequence encodes CASSLRSSGHLSVETQYF.

V usage is TRBV2 and J usage is TRBJ2-2; TRBD2 matches at 10 bases. Trimming cost V 5 bases and J 1 base; bases outside gene matches: 1. Germline CDR1 is SNHLY and CDR2 is FYNNEI. The CDR3 is made up of 15 amino acids. CDR3 DNA sequence: TGTGCCAGCAGTACTAGCGGGGTGAACACCGGGGAGCTGTTTTTT. Its translation is CASSTSGVNTGELFF. Full variable domain (rest looked up from reference TRBV2 and TRBJ2-2): EPEVTQTPSHQVTQMGQEVILRCVPISNHLYFYWYRQILGQKVEFLVSFYNNEISEKSEIFDDQFSVERPDGSNFTLKIRSTKLEDSAMYFCASSTSGVNTGELFFGEGSRLTVL.

The rearrangement links TRBV19 to TRBJ1-5; TRBD1 matches 9 bases. The germline gives CDR1 LNHDA, CDR2 SQIVND (reference sequence). The CDR3 is 15 residues long. Trimming took 2 bases from V and 4 from J; bases not matched to a gene: 3. The CDR3 DNA reads TGTGCCAGTAGTATAAAACAGGGGGCTAATCAGCCCCAGCATTTT. Translating it yields CASSIKQGANQPQHF.

Only a few counts were recorded for this clone. The rearrangement uses TRBV13 and TRBJ2-7, with 11 nucleotides matching TRBD1. This CDR3 spans 15 amino acids. The germline gives CDR1 PRHDT, CDR2 FYEKMQ (reference sequence). V was clipped by 3 bases and J by 5 bases; unmatched bases: 6. CDR3 region: CASSFGTGGADEQYF. In nucleotides, the CDR3 is TGTGCCAGCAGCTTCGGGACAGGGGGGGCGGACGAGCAGTACTTC.

The chain is built from TRBV10-3 and TRBJ1-3, with D maybe TRBD1 (5 bases). The V gene lost 0 bases and the J gene lost 0 bases, with 18 bases spanning the gap. The CDR3 loop spans 19 amino acids. Per the germline V gene, CDR1 is ENHRY and CDR2 is SYGVKD. The CDR3: CAISESRSGRQGSGNTIYF. The CDR3 DNA is TGTGCCATCAGTGAGTCCCGCTCTGGACGCCAGGGCTCTGGAAACACCATATATTTT.

The chain has TRBV4-1 and TRBJ1-3; D perhaps matches TRBD1 (6 bases). V was shortened by 0 bases and J by 1 base, with 10 bases between the two germline ends. This CDR3 region has 16 residues. The germline V gene has CDR1 MGHRA and CDR2 YSYEKL. The CDR3: CASSQESQGSGNTIYF. The CDR3 DNA reads as TGCGCCAGCAGCCAAGAGAGCCAGGGGTCTGGAAACACCATATATTTT.

This clone has more than one count but fewer than ten. The chain couples TRBV9 to TRBJ1-3; TRBD1 might be the D (5 bases). The CDR3 runs to 15 residues. From germline, CDR1 is SGDLS and CDR2 YYNGEE. V was shortened by 0 bases and J by 6 bases, with 13 bases between the two germline ends. CDR3 in DNA: TGTGCCAGCAGCGTAGCGGGGGTACGAGAAAACACCATATATTTT. Translation gives CASSVAGVRENTIYF.

This clone was detected only a few times. The chain couples TRBV5-1 to TRBJ1-1; 9 bases match TRBD1. Germline V gene lookup returns CDR1 SGHRS and CDR2 YFSETQ. The CDR3 sequence is 15 residues long. The ends lost 6 bases at V and 2 bases at J; junction bases unmatched: 8. CDR3 DNA: TGCGCCAGCAACAGGGGGCAATTGGTAAACACTGAAGCTTTCTTT. Protein sequence: CASNRGQLVNTEAFF.

This chain links TRBV18 with TRBJ1-1; D is ambiguous. V lost 3 bases and J lost 1, with 6 bases in between. Looked up from germline, CDR1 is KGHSH and CDR2 is LQKENI. The CDR3 loop spans 13 amino acids. The CDR3 nucleotides read TGTGCCAGCTCACCTTCAGGGAACACTGAAGCTTTCTTT. This gives the protein CASSPSGNTEAFF.